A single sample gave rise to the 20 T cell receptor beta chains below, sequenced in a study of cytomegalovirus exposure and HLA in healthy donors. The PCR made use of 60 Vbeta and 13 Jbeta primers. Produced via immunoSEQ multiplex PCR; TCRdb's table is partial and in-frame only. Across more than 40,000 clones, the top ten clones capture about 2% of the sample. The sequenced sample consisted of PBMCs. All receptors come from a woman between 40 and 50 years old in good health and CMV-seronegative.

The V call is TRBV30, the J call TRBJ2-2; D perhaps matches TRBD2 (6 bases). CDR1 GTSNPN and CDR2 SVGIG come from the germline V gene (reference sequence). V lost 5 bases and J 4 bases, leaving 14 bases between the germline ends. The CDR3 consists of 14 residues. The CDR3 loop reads CAWGGMGGTGELFF. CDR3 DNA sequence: TGTGCCTGGGGAGGTATGGGGGGCACCGGGGAGCTGTTTTTT.

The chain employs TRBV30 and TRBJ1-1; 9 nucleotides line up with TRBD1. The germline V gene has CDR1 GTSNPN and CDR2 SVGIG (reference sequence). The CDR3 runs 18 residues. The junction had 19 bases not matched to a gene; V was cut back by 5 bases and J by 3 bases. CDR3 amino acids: CAWDSPGQGRFLHTEAFF. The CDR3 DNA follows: TGTGCCTGGGACTCTCCGGGACAGGGACGGTTTTTGCACACTGAAGCTTTCTTT. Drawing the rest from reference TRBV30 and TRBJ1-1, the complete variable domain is SQTIHQWPATLVQPVGSPLSLECTVEGTSNPNLYWYRQAAGRGLQLLFYSVGIGQISSEVPQNLSASRPQDRQFILSSKKLLLSDSGFYLCAWDSPGQGRFLHTEAFFGQGTRLTVV.

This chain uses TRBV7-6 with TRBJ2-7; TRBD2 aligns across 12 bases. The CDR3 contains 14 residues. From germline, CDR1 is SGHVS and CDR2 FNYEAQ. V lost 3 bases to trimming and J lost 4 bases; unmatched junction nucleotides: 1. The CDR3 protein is CASSLTSGSYEQYF. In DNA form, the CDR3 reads TGTGCCAGCAGCTTGACTAGCGGGAGTTACGAGCAGTACTTC.

CDR3 sequence reads: CALIPGQGISGANVLTF. DNA for the CDR3: TGTGCCTTAATACCGGGACAGGGTATCTCTGGGGCCAACGTCCTGACTTTC. The V and J genes are TRBV30 and TRBJ2-6, with TRBD1 identical over 9 bases. Germline trimming cut 7 bases from V and 0 bases from J; bases unmatched to any gene: 10. The CDR3 covers 17 residues. Per germline, CDR1 GTSNPN and CDR2 SVGIG (reference sequence). The complete variable domain, with remaining parts taken from reference TRBV30 and TRBJ2-6, reads SQTIHQWPATLVQPVGSPLSLECTVEGTSNPNLYWYRQAAGRGLQLLFYSVGIGQISSEVPQNLSASRPQDRQFILSSKKLLLSDSGFYLCALIPGQGISGANVLTFGAGSRLTVL.

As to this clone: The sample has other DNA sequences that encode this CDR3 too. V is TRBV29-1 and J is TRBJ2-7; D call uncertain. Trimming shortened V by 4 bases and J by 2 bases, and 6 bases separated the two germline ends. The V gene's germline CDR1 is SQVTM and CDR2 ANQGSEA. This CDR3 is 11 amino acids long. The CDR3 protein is CSVGSAYEQYF. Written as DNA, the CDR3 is TGCAGCGTTGGAAGCGCCTACGAGCAGTACTTC.

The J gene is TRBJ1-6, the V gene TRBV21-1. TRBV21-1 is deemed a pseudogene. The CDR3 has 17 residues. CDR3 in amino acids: CASRGRPRRHYNSPLHF. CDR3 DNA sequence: TGTGCCAGCAGGGGTCGACCAAGGAGGCATTATAATTCACCCCTCCACTTT.

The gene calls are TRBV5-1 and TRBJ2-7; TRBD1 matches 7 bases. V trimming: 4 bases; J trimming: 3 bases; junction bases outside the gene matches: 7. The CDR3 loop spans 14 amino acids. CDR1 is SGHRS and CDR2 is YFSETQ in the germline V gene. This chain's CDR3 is CASSLEGGLYEQYF. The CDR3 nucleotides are TGCGCCAGCAGCCTAGAAGGGGGCCTCTACGAGCAGTACTTC.

This CDR3 reads CASRLGGGKNIQYF. The CDR3 nucleotides read TGTGCCAGCCGCCTCGGGGGTGGCAAAAACATTCAGTACTTC. The rearrangement joins TRBV13 to TRBJ2-4, with D possibly matching TRBD2 (6 bases). Germline loops: CDR1 PRHDT, CDR2 FYEKMQ (reference sequence). Between the trimmed V and J ends, which lost 8 bases and 3 bases, there was a span of 14 bases. This CDR3 contains 14 residues. Together with reference TRBV13 and TRBJ2-4, the CDR3 gives the full variable domain: AAGVIQSPRHLIKEKRETATLKCYPIPRHDTVYWYQQGPGQDPQFLISFYEKMQSDKGSIPDRFSAQQFSDYHSELNMSSLELGDSALYFCASRLGGGKNIQYFGAGTRLSVL.

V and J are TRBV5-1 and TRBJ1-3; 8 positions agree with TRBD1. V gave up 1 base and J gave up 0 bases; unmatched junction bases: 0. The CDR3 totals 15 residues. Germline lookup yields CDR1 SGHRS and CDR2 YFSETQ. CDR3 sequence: CASSLTGGSGNTIYF. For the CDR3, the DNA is TGCGCCAGCAGCTTGACAGGGGGCTCTGGAAACACCATATATTTT.

The CDR3, as DNA: TGTGCCAGCAGCTCCCGCGCCTATGGCTACACCTTC. Encoded protein: CASSSRAYGYTF. The chain joins TRBV7-8 to TRBJ1-2, with no clear D. Germline-derived CDR1 and CDR2 are SGHVS and FQNEAQ. V lost 4 bases and J 4 bases, leaving 7 bases between the germline ends. CDR3 size: 12 residues.

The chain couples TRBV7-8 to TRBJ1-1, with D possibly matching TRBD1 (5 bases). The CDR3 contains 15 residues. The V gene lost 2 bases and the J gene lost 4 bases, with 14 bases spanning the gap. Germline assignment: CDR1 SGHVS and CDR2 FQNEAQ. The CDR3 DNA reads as TGTGCCAGCAGCTTACTCGGCAGGGAAGGCACTGAAGCTTTCTTT. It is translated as CASSLLGREGTEAFF.

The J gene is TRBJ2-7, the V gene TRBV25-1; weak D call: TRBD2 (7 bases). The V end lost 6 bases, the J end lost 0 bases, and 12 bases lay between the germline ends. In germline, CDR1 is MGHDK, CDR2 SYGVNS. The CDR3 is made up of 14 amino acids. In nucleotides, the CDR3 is TGTGCCAGCAGAGGGGGGGTCAGCTCCTACGAGCAGTACTTC. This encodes CASRGGVSSYEQYF.

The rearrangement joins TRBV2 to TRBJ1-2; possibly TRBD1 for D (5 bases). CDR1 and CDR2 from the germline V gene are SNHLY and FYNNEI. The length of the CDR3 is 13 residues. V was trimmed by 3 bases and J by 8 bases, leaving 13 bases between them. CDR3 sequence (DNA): TGTGCCAGCAGTGATTCGGGGGTAGAGGGCTACACCTTC. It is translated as CASSDSGVEGYTF.

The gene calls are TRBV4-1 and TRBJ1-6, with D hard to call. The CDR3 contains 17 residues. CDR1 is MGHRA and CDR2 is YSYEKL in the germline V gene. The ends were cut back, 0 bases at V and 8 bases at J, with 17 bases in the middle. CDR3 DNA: TGCGCCAGCAGCCAAGATTCCCTCCCGGGGAGGGATTCACCCCTCCACTTT. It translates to CASSQDSLPGRDSPLHF.

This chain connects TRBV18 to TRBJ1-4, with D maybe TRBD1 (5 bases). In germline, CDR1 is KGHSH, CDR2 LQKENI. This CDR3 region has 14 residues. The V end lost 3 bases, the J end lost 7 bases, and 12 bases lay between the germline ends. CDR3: CASSPRRGGEKLFF. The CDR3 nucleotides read TGTGCCAGCTCACCGAGACGCGGGGGTGAAAAACTGTTTTTT.

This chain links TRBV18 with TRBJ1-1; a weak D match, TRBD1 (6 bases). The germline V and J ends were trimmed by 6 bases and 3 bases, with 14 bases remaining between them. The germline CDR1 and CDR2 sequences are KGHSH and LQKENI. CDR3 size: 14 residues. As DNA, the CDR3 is TGTGCCAGCTCCTTTCAACAGGGAGACACTGAAGCTTTCTTT. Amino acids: CASSFQQGDTEAFF.

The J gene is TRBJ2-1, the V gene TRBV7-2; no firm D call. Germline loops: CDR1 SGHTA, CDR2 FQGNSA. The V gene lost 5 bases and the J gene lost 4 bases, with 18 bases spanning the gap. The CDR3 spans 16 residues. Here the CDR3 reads CASSAYYNAPYNEQFF. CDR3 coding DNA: TGTGCCAGCAGCGCCTACTACAATGCCCCATACAATGAGCAGTTCTTC.

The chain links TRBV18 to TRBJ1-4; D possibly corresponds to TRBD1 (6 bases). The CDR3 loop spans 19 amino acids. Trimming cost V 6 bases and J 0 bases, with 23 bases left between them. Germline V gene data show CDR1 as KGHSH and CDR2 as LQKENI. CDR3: CASSPAGYGGISTNEKLFF. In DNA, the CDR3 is TGTGCCAGCTCCCCGGCCGGATATGGGGGCATTTCAACTAATGAAAAACTGTTTTTT.

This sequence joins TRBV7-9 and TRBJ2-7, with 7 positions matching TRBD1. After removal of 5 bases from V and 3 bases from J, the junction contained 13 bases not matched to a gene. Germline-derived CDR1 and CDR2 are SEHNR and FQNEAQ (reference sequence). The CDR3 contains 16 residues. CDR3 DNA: TGTGCCAGCAGCCCCCCCGTGGGGACAGAATACTACGAGCAGTACTTC. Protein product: CASSPPVGTEYYEQYF.

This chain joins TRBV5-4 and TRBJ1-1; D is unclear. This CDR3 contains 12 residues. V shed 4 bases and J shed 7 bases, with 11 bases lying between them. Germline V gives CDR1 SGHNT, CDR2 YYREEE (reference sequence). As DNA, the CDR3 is TGTGCCAGCAGCCTCCTCGGCGGTGAAGCTTTCTTT. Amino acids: CASSLLGGEAFF. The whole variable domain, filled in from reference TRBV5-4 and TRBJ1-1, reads ETGVTQSPTHLIKTRGQQVTLRCSSQSGHNTVSWYQQALGQGPQFIFQYYREEENGRGNFPPRFSGLQFPNYSSELNVNALELDDSALYLCASSLLGGEAFFGQGTRLTVV.